This T cell receptor beta chain appears in the sequencing data of a study of response to subunit inactivated influenza vaccine. Whole-study results and caveats: There was a suggestion from the authors that each seasonal influenza vaccination recruits few new T cells.

Via MiXCR, TCRdb re-called the RT-PCR reads, giving one row per CDR3 protein. The table has hundreds of thousands of distinct CDR3 sequences, approximately 14% seen once. The germline V gene encodes CDR1 SGHRS and CDR2 YFSETQ. The CDR3 runs to 14 residues. The V gene lost 0 bases and the J gene lost 5 bases, with 8 bases spanning the gap. With respect to this clonotype: The target antigen is unknown.

The V and J genes are TRBV5-1 and TRBJ2-2; D gene uncertain. Material: PBMCs from blood, obtained roughly 13 days after vaccination. The sequence came from a man aged 50-60 years who received an inactivated influenza vaccine. In DNA form, the CDR3 reads TGCGCCAGCAGCTTGGCTACTGGGACCGGGGAGCTGTTTTTT. This codes for CASSLATGTGELFF.